The sequence of this T cell receptor (beta chain) was determined in a study of PD-1 blockade in classical Hodgkin lymphoma. The study's findings and limits: Reported baseline diversity: healthy donors highest, relapsed/refractory patients lowest.

With regard to this clone: Its antigen is undetermined.

Assay: immunoSEQ multiplex PCR; the TCRdb copy retains only in-frame clones and omits some. The repertoire holds about 64,000 clones, with less than 95% as singletons. This CDR3 comprises 11 residues. Germline CDR1 reads GTSNPN; CDR2 reads SVGIG (reference sequence). Stated time point: cycle 4 day 1 (C4D1), after about 6 weeks of nivolumab. No patient escaped relapse after autologous stem cell transplantation, and brentuximab vedotin exposure varied. The source was peripheral blood mononuclear cells (PBMCs), collected before the fourth cycle of nivolumab. V gene TRBV30 combines with J gene TRBJ2-5; D ambiguous. The J call is uncertain, as TRBJ2-7 better fits the DNA end. This receptor was obtained from a human donor with classical Hodgkin lymphoma. CDR3 DNA: TGTGCCTGGAGTGGGGCTTACGAGCAGTACTTC. Translation gives CAWSGAYEQYF.